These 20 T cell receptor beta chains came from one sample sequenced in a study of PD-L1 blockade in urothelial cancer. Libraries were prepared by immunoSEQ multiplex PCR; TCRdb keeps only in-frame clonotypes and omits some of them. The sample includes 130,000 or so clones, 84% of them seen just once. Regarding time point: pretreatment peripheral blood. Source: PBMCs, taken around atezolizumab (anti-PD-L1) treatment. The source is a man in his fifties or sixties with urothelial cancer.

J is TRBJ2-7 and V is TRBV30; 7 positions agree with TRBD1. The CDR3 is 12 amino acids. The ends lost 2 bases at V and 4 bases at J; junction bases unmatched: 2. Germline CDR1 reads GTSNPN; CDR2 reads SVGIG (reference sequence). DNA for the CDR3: TGTGCCTGGAGTCGACAGGGTTACGAGCAGTACTTC. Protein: CAWSRQGYEQYF.

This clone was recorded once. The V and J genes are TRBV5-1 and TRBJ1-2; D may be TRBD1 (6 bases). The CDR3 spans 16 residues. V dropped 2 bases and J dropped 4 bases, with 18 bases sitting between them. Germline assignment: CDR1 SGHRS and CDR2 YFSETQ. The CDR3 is CASSFPGAGRGYGYTF. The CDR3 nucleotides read TGCGCCAGCAGCTTCCCGGGGGCCGGGAGGGGCTATGGCTACACCTTC.

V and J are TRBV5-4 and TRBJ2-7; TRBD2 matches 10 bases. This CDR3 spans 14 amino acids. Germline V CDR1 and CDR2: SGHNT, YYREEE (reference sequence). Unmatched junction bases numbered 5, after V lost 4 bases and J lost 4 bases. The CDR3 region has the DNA TGTGCCAGCAGCCCAGCGGGGGGGTCGTACGAGCAGTACTTC. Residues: CASSPAGGSYEQYF.

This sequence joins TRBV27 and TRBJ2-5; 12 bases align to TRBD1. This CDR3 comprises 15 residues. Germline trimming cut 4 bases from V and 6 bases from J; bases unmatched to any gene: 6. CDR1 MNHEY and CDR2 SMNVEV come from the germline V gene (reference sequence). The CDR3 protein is CASSWGQGAEKTQYF. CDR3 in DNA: TGTGCCAGCAGTTGGGGACAGGGGGCGGAAAAGACCCAGTACTTC.

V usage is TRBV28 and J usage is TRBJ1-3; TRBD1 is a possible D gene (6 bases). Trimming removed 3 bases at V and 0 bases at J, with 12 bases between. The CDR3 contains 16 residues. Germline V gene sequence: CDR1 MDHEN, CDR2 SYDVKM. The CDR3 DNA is TGTGCCAGCAGTTTGTTGGACAGCCTCTCTGGAAACACCATATATTTT. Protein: CASSLLDSLSGNTIYF.

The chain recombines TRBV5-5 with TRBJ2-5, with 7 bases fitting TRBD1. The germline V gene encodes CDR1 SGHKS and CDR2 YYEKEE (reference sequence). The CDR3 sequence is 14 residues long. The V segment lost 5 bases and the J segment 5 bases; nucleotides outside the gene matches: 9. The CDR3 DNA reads TGTGCCAGCAGAACCCGGACAGGCATGGAGACCCAGTACTTC. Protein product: CASRTRTGMETQYF.

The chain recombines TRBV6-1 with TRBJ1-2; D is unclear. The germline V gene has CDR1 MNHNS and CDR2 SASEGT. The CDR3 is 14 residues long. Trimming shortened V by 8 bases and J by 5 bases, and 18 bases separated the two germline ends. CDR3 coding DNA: TGTGCCAGCTGGGCCCAGACCCCGGGGTATGGCTACACCTTC. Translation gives CASWAQTPGYGYTF.

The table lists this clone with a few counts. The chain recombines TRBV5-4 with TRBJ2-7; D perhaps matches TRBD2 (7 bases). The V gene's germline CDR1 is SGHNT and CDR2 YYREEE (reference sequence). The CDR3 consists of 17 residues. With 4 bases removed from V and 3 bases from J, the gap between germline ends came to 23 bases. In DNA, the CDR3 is TGTGCCAGCAGCCGTGGAGGCGGGGGCAGCGTTGTCTACGAGCAGTACTTC. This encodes CASSRGGGGSVVYEQYF.

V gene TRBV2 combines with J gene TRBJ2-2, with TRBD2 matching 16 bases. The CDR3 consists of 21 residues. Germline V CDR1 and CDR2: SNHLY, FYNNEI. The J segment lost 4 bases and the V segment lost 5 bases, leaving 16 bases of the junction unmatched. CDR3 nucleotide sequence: TGTGCCAGCAGTCTCCCGACTTACCCCGGGACTAGCGGGAGGGTCACCGGGGAGCTGTTTTTT. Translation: CASSLPTYPGTSGRVTGELFF.

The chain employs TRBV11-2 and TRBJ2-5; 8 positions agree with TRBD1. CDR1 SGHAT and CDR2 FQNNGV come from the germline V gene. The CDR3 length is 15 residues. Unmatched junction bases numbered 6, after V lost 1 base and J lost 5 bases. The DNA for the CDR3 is TGTGCCAGCAGCTTAGGTGGGGACAGGCTGGAGACCCAGTACTTC. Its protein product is CASSLGGDRLETQYF.

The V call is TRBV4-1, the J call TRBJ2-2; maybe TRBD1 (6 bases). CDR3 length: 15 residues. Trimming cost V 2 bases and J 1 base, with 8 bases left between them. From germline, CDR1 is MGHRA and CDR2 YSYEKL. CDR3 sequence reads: CASSQTGLNTGELFF. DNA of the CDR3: TGCGCCAGCAGCCAAACAGGGTTGAACACCGGGGAGCTGTTTTTT.

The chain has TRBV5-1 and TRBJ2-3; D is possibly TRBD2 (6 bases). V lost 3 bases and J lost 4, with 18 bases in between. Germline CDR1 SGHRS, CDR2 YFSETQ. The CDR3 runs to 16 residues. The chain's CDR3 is CASSSGWQSSADTQYF. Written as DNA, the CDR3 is TGCGCCAGCAGCTCTGGGTGGCAATCTAGCGCAGATACGCAGTATTTT.

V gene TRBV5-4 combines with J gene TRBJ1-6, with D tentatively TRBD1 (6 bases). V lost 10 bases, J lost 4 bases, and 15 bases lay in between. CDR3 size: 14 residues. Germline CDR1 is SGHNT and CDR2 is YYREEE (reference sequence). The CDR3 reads CAEGGGLYNSPLHF. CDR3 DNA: TGTGCCGAAGGGGGGGGACTGTATAATTCACCCCTCCACTTT.

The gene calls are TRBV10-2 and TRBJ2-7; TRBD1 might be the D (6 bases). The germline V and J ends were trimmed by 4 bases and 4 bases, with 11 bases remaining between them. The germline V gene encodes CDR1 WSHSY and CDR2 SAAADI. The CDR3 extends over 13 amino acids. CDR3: CASSGRTVYEQYF. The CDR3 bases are TGCGCCAGCAGTGGTAGGACAGTATACGAGCAGTACTTC.

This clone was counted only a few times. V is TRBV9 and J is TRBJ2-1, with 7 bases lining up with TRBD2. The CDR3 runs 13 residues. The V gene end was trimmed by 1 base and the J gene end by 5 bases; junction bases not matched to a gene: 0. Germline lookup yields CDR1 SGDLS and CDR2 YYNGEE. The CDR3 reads CASSVLADNEQFF. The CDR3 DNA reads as TGTGCCAGCAGCGTACTAGCGGACAATGAGCAGTTCTTC.

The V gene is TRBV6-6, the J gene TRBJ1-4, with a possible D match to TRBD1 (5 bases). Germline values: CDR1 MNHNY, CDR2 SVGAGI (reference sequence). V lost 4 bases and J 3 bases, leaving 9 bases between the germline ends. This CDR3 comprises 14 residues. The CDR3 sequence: CASSLSGANEKLFF. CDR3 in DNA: TGTGCCAGCAGTTTATCGGGGGCTAATGAAAAACTGTTTTTT.

DNA for the CDR3: TGCGCCAGCAGACCAGCCGCGGGAGCGATCGGAGACATTCAGTACTTC. This translates into CASRPAAGAIGDIQYF. This chain joins TRBV5-1 and TRBJ2-4, with 7 bases that match TRBD2. From germline, CDR1 is SGHRS and CDR2 YFSETQ. The CDR3 loop spans 16 amino acids. V gave up 5 bases and J gave up 8 bases; unmatched junction bases: 16.

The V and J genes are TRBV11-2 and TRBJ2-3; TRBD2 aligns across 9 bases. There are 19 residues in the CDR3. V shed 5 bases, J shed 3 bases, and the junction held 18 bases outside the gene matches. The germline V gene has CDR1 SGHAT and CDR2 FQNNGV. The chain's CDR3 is CASSRTGLREGGETDTQYF. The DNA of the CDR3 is TGTGCCAGCAGCCGCACGGGCCTGCGGGAGGGCGGGGAGACAGATACGCAGTATTTT. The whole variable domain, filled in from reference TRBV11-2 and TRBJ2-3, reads EAGVAQSPRYKIIEKRQSVAFWCNPISGHATLYWYQQILGQGPKLLIQFQNNGVVDDSQLPKDRFSAERLKGVDSTLKIQPAKLEDSAVYLCASSRTGLREGGETDTQYFGPGTRLTVL.

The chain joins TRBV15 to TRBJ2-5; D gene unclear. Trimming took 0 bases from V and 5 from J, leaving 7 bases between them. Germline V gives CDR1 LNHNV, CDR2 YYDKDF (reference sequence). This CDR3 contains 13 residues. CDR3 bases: TGTGCCACCAGCAGAGATCACCGGGAGACCCAGTACTTC. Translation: CATSRDHRETQYF. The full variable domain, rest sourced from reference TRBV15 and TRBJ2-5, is DAMVIQNPRYQVTQFGKPVTLSCSQTLNHNVMYWYQQKSSQAPKLLFHYYDKDFNNEADTPDNFQSRRPNTSFCFLDIRSPGLGDTAMYLCATSRDHRETQYFGPGTRLLVL.

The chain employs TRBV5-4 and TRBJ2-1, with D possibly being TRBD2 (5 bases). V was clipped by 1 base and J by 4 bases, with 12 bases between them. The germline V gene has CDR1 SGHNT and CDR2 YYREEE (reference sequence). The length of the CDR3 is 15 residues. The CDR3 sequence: CASSLRAEPYNEQFF. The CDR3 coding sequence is TGTGCCAGCAGCTTGAGAGCGGAGCCTTACAATGAGCAGTTCTTC.